Listed below are T cell receptor beta chains from one sample, sequenced in a study of blood T cell repertoires in COVID-19. Here immunoSEQ multiplex PCR was the method, and the copy in TCRdb shows in-frame clones only, minus some. The sample has some 230,000 clones, around four fifths seen once. The specimen was peripheral blood. The receptors stem from a woman aged 80 or over with COVID-19, enrolled during active disease. Both conserved end residues are part of each CDR3. The D gene is left open where the match is weak. The listing skips clone size in some rows; elsewhere it reads once, few, many or a size class.

size	V	J	D	DNA	CDR3
-	TRBV18	TRBJ1-4	-	TGTGCCAGCTCACCAGGTGACAGCCGTAATGAAAAACTGTTTTTT	CASSPGDSRNEKLFF
-	TRBV6-2/TRBV6-3	TRBJ2-1	-	TGTGCCAGCAGTTACTCCCCCCGTCAGATACCCTACAATGAGCAGTTCTTC	CASSYSPRQIPYNEQFF
-	TRBV5-1	TRBJ2-1	-	TGCGCCAGCAGCTTCTCGAGTCTCTCCTACAATGAGCAGTTCTTC	CASSFSSLSYNEQFF
-	TRBV7-2	TRBJ1-1	-	TGTGCCAGCACTCTACTTAGGGGCACTGAAGCTTTCTTT	CASTLLRGTEAFF
few	TRBV27	TRBJ1-2	TRBD1	TGTGCCAGCAGCCGCGACAGGGGAGATGGCTACACCTTC	CASSRDRGDGYTF
-	TRBV11-2	TRBJ1-2	-	TGTGCCAGCAGCTTAACAGGGAAGGACTATGGCTACACCTTC	CASSLTGKDYGYTF
few	TRBV19	TRBJ1-1	TRBD1	TGTGCCAGTAGTATTCCTCGGGACAGGGGGGAGATGAACACTGAAGCTTTCTTT	CASSIPRDRGEMNTEAFF
-	TRBV7-3	TRBJ2-3	-	TGTGCCAGCAGCTCTAGGCATCCCGGGACTTCAGATACGCAGTATTTT	CASSSRHPGTSDTQYF
-	TRBV7-7	TRBJ1-4	-	TGTGCTAGCAGCTTAGTAGAATCAACTAATGAAAAACTGTTTTTT	CASSLVESTNEKLFF
-	TRBV6-5	TRBJ1-6	TRBD1	TGTGCCAGCAGTTACTCCAGAGACAGGGGTAATTCACCCCTCCACTTT	CASSYSRDRGNSPLHF
-	TRBV6-5	TRBJ2-1	TRBD2	TGTGCCAGCCGGACTAGCGGGAGTCTTTCCAATGAGCAGTTCTTC	CASRTSGSLSNEQFF
-	TRBV5-1	TRBJ2-2	-	TGCGCCAGCAGCAGAGACCGGGTGACCGGGGAGCTGTTTTTT	CASSRDRVTGELFF
-	TRBV7-9	TRBJ2-3	TRBD2	TGTGCCAGCAGCTTATTAGCGGGGGATACGCAGTATTTT	CASSLLAGDTQYF
-	TRBV19	TRBJ2-4	-	TGTGCCAGTAGCCTCCCTTCGGTCAAGGGGCACATTCAGTACTTC	CASSLPSVKGHIQYF
-	TRBV7-8	TRBJ1-2	TRBD1	TGTGCCAGCAGCTTTGGCCGGGACAGGCCCGGCTATGGCTACACCTTC	CASSFGRDRPGYGYTF
-	TRBV4-1	TRBJ1-5	-	TGCGCCAGCAGCCACAATCTGGACACCAATAACAATCAGCCCCAGCATTTT	CASSHNLDTNNNQPQHF
-	TRBV2	TRBJ1-1	TRBD1	TGTGCCAGCAGTCTTAGACAGGGGAACACTGAAGCTTTCTTT	CASSLRQGNTEAFF
few	TRBV7-2	TRBJ1-1	TRBD1	TGTGCCAGCAGCTCCCGACAGGGTTGGAACACTGAAGCTTTCTTT	CASSSRQGWNTEAFF
-	TRBV3-1/TRBV3-2	TRBJ2-1	TRBD2	TGTGCCAGCAGACCTCTAGCGGGAGGGCCGGGTGAGCAGTTCTTC	CASRPLAGGPGEQFF
-	TRBV4-2	TRBJ1-2	TRBD1	TGTGCCAGCAGCCAATTCGCGGCTGTCGGGACAGGGACTTTCTTCTATGGCTACACCTTC	CASSQFAAVGTGTFFYGYTF
few	TRBV7-9	TRBJ1-3	TRBD1	TGTGCCAGCAGCTTAGCCGGACAGGGCATAACTGGAAACACCATATATTTT	CASSLAGQGITGNTIYF
-	TRBV7-9	TRBJ1-2	-	TGTGCCAGCAGAGGGATAACAGGATGGGATTTGGCGGCTAACTATGGCTACACCTTC	CASRGITGWDLAANYGYTF
-	TRBV29-1	TRBJ1-1	-	TGCAGCGTTTATATACAGGCGAACACTGAAGCTTTCTTT	CSVYIQANTEAFF
-	TRBV5-1	TRBJ2-3	TRBD1	TGCGCCAGCCAAACACAGGGGGCTCAAGATACGCAGTATTTT	CASQTQGAQDTQYF
-	TRBV18	TRBJ2-7	-	TGTGCCAGCTCGCCCCAACCAGGCCGCCTAACCTACGAGCAGTACTTC	CASSPQPGRLTYEQYF
-	TRBV10-2	TRBJ1-1	-	TGCGCCACCCTGTGGGGGACATCGAACACTGAAGCTTTCTTT	CATLWGTSNTEAFF
-	TRBV27	TRBJ2-6	-	TGTGCCAGCACCTGGCGGTTTTCTGGGGCCAACGTCCTGACTTTC	CASTWRFSGANVLTF
-	TRBV2	TRBJ2-1	-	TGTGCCAGCAGTGTTAATAGGGGCTCCTACAATGAGCAGTTCTTC	CASSVNRGSYNEQFF
-	TRBV6-1	TRBJ1-1	-	TGTGCCAGCAGTGAAGAACGGGGAGACACTGAAGCTTTCTTT	CASSEERGDTEAFF
-	TRBV30	TRBJ1-1	TRBD1	TGTGCCTGGAGTTTCCGGGACAGACTTTTGAACACTGAAGCTTTCTTT	CAWSFRDRLLNTEAFF
-	TRBV5-1	TRBJ2-5	TRBD2	TGCGCCAGCAGCTGGACCGGGGGAGGGAGCCAAGAGACCCAGTACTTC	CASSWTGGGSQETQYF
-	TRBV19	TRBJ2-7	TRBD2	TGTGCCAGTAGTATAAAAGCTAGCGGGAGAAACGAGCAGTACTTC	CASSIKASGRNEQYF
-	TRBV5-1	TRBJ1-1	-	TGCGCCAGCAGCTTGGACGTACAGGGCCCCGAAGCTTTCTTT	CASSLDVQGPEAFF
-	TRBV15	TRBJ1-2	-	TGTGCCACCAGCAGAGACCACGCGACAGTTTTTAACTATGGCTACACCTTC	CATSRDHATVFNYGYTF
-	TRBV18	TRBJ1-1	-	TGTGCCACCCAATTATTCGAGTACACTGAAGCTTTCTTT	CATQLFEYTEAFF
-	TRBV29-1	TRBJ1-1	-	TGCAGCGTTGAAGGCACGAGGTGGATGAACACTGAAGCTTTCTTT	CSVEGTRWMNTEAFF
-	TRBV18	TRBJ1-6	TRBD1	TGTGCCAGCTCACCTGGGGGACAGGGTCGGTCACCCCTCCACTTT	CASSPGGQGRSPLHF
-	TRBV4-2	TRBJ1-2	-	TGTGCCAGCAGCCAAGACGGGGGATTGGCTTATAACTATGGCTACACCTTC	CASSQDGGLAYNYGYTF
-	TRBV6-5	TRBJ2-1	-	TGTGCCAGCAGACTGACAGGTTTGACCTACAATGAGCAGTTCTTC	CASRLTGLTYNEQFF
-	TRBV30	TRBJ1-1	-	TGTGCCCAAAGACCGGGGGGCCCGGTGGCTTTCTTT	CAQRPGGPVAFF
-	TRBV20-1	TRBJ2-1	-	TGCAGTGCTAGTTCGTGGGAGTTTAGGGATGAGCAGTTCTTC	CSASSWEFRDEQFF
-	TRBV9	TRBJ2-3	TRBD1	TGTGCCAGCAGCGGGGGACAGGTGGCAGGAGATACGCAGTATTTT	CASSGGQVAGDTQYF
-	TRBV19	TRBJ2-7	TRBD1	TGTGCCAGTAGTAGCGGCTCGGGACAGGGGGCCTACGAGCAGTACTTC	CASSSGSGQGAYEQYF
-	TRBV5-1	TRBJ1-3	-	TGCGCCAGCAGGCGGGTACTCTCCTCTGTGGACACCATATATTTT	CASRRVLSSVDTIYF
-	TRBV18	TRBJ2-7	-	TGTGCCAGCTCACCACGCGGGGCCTACTACGAGCAGTACTTC	CASSPRGAYYEQYF
once	TRBV10-3	TRBJ1-1	-	TGTGCCATCAGCCCTCGTATGGGAGACAATTTGAACACTGAAGCTTTCTTT	CAISPRMGDNLNTEAFF